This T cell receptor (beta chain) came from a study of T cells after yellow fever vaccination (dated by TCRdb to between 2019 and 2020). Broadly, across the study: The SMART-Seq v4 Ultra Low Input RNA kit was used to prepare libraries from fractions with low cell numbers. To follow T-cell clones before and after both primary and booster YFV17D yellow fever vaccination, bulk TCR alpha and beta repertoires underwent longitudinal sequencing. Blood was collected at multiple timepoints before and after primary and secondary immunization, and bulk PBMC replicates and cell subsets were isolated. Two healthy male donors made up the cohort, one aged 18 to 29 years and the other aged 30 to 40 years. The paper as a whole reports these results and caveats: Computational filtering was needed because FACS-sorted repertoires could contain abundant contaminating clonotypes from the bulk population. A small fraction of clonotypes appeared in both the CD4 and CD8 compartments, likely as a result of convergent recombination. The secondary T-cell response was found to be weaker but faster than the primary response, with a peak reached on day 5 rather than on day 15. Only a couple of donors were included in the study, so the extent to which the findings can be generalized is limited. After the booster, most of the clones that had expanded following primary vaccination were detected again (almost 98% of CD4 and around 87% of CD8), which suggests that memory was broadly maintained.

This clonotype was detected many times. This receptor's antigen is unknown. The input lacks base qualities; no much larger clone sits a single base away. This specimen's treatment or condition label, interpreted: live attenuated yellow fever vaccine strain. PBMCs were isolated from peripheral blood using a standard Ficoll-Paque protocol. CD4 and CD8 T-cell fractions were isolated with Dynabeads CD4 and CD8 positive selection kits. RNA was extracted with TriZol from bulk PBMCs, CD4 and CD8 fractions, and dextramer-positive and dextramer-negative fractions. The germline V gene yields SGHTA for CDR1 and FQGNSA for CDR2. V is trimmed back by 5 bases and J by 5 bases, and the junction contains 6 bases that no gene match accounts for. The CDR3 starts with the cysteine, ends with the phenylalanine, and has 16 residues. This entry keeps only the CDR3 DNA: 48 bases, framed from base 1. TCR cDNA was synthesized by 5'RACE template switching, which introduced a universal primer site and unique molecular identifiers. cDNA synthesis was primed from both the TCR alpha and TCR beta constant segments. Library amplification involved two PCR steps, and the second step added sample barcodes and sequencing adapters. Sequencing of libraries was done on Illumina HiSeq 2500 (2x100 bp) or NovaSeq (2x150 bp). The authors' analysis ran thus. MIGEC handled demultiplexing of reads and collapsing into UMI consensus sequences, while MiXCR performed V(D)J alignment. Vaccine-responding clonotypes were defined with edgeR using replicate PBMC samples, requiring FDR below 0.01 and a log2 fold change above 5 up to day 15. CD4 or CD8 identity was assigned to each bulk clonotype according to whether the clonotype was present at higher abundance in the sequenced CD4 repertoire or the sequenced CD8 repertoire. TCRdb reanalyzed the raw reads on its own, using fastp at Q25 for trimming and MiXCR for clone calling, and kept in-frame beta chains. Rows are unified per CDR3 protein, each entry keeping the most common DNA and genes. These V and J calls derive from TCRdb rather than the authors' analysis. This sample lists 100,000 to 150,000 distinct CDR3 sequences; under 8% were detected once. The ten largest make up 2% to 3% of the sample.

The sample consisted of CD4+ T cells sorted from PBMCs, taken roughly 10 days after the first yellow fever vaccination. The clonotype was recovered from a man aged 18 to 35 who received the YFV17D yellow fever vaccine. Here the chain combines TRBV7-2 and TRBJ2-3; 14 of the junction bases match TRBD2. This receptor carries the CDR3 CASSLTSGGALDTQYF. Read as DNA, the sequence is TGTGCCAGCAGCCTGACTAGCGGGGGGGCCTTAGATACGCAGTATTTT. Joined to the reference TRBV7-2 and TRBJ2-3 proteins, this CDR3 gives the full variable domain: GAGVSQSPSNKVTEKGKDVELRCDPISGHTALYWYRQSLGQGLEFLIYFQGNSAPDKSGLPSDRFSAERTGGSVSTLTIQRTQQEDSAVYLCASSLTSGGALDTQYFGPGTRLTVL.